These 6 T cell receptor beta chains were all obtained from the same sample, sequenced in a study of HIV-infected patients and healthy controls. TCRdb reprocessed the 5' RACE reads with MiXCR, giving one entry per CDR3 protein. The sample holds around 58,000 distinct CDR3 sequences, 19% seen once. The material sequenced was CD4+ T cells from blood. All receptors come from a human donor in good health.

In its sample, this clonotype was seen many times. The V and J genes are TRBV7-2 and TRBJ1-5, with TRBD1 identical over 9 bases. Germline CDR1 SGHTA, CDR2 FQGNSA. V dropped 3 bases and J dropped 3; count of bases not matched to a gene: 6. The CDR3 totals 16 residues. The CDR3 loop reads CASSFQGTGINQPQHF. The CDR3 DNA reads TGTGCCAGCAGCTTCCAAGGGACAGGGATCAATCAGCCCCAGCATTTT.

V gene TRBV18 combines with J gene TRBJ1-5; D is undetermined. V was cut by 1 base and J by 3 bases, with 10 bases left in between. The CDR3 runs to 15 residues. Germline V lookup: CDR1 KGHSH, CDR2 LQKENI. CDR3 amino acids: CASSPLAEPNQPQHF. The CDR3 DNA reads TGTGCCAGCTCACCACTCGCGGAACCCAATCAGCCCCAGCATTTT.

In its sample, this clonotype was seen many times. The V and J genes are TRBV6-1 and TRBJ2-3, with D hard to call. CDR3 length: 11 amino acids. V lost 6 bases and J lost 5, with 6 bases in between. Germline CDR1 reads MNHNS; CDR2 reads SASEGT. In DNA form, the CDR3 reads TGTGCCAGCAGCTATGTAGATACGCAGTATTTT. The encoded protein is CASSYVDTQYF.

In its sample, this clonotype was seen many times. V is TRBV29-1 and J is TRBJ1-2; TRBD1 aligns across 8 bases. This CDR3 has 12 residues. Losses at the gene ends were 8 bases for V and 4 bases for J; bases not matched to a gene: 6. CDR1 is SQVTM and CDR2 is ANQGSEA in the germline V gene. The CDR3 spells CSLGQGTYGYTF. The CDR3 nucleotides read TGCAGCCTTGGACAGGGCACCTATGGCTACACCTTC.

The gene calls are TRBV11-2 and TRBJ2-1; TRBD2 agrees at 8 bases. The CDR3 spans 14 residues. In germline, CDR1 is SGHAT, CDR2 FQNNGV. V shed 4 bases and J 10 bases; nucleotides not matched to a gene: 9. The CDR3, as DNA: TGTGCCAGCAGCTGGACTAGCTCCGGGTGGGAGCAGTTCTTC. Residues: CASSWTSSGWEQFF.

This CDR3 is CASRGANSGNTIYF. The CDR3 coding sequence is TGTGCCAGCAGAGGGGCTAACTCTGGAAACACCATATATTTT. V and J are TRBV5-4 and TRBJ1-3, with TRBD1 as a possible D gene (5 bases). The CDR3 covers 14 residues. Germline V gene lookup returns CDR1 SGHNT and CDR2 YYREEE (reference sequence). The germline V and J ends were trimmed by 5 bases and 0 bases, with 9 bases remaining between them. Looking up the rest from reference TRBV5-4 and TRBJ1-3 gives the full variable domain: ETGVTQSPTHLIKTRGQQVTLRCSSQSGHNTVSWYQQALGQGPQFIFQYYREEENGRGNFPPRFSGLQFPNYSSELNVNALELDDSALYLCASRGANSGNTIYFGEGSWLTVV.